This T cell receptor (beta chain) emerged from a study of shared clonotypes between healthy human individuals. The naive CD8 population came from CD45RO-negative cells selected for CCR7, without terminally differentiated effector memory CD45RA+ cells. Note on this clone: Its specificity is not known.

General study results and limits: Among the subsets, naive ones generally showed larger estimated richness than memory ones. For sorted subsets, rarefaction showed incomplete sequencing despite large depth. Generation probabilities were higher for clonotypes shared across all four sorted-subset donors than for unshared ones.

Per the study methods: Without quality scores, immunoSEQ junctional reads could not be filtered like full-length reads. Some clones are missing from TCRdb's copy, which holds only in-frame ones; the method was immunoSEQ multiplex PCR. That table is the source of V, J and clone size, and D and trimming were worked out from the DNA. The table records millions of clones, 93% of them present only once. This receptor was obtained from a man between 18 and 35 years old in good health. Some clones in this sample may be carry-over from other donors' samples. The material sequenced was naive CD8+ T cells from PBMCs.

CDR3 protein: CAISEGRGHTEGYTF. CDR3 in DNA: TGTGCCATCAGTGAGGGGAGAGGGCATACGGAGGGCTACACCTTC. The rearrangement links TRBV10-3 to TRBJ1-2; D gene uncertain. The germline CDR1 and CDR2 sequences are ENHRY and SYGVKD. The CDR3 contains 15 residues. Trimming removed 2 bases at V and 8 bases at J, with 18 bases between.